The rows below give T cell receptor beta chains drawn from one sample of a study of cytomegalovirus exposure and HLA in healthy donors. Here immunoSEQ multiplex PCR was the method, and the copy in TCRdb shows in-frame clones only, minus some. Altogether under 250,000 clones are present, around 84% being singletons, with the ten largest covering 0.24%. Sequenced sample: PBMCs. Source of these receptors: a girl aged 2-10 years in good health and CMV-seronegative. Both conserved end residues are part of each CDR3. The D gene is left open where the match is weak. The size entry is marked missing in some rows and otherwise reads once, few, many or a size class.

J gene	D gene	clone size	V gene	CDR3 DNA	CDR3 protein
TRBJ2-5	.	.	TRBV10-3	TGTGCCATCAGTGAGGCCCGGGACTCCCAGTACTTC	CAISEARDSQYF
TRBJ2-5	.	.	TRBV21-1	TGTGCCAGCAGCAGCCTTCTACCGGGAGCGGGAGAGACCCAGTACTTC	CASSSLLPGAGETQYF
TRBJ2-3	TRBD2	.	TRBV27	TGTGCCAGCAGCCGACTAGCGGGGGGCACAGATACGCAGTATTTT	CASSRLAGGTDTQYF
TRBJ1-3	.	.	TRBV5-1	TGCGCCAGCAGCTCACAGGGTACTGGAAACACCATATATTTT	CASSSQGTGNTIYF
TRBJ2-7	TRBD1	.	TRBV5-1	TGCGCCAGCAGCTTAGGGACAGGGGCCAACGAGCAGTACTTC	CASSLGTGANEQYF
TRBJ2-2	TRBD1	.	TRBV11-2	TGTGCCAGCAGCTTAAAGTGGGGGACAGCGAACACCGGGGAGCTGTTTTTT	CASSLKWGTANTGELFF
TRBJ2-5	TRBD2	.	TRBV5-6	TGTGCCAGCAGCTTGTTGGGGACTAGCGGGAGGGCCAGGGAGACCCAGTACTTC	CASSLLGTSGRARETQYF
TRBJ1-1	.	.	TRBV6-1	TGTGCCAGCAGTGTACTAACAGGGCGCACTGAAGCTTTCTTT	CASSVLTGRTEAFF
TRBJ1-1	TRBD1	.	TRBV2	TGTGCCAGCAGCAAATTGGACAGGTTTAGCACTGAAGCTTTCTTT	CASSKLDRFSTEAFF
TRBJ2-5	.	.	TRBV9	TGTGCCAGCAGCGTGATCGGTGTAGCGTTCGAGACCCAGTACTTC	CASSVIGVAFETQYF
TRBJ1-1	.	few	TRBV27	TGTGCCAGCCACAGGGTAGGAAACACTGAAGCTTTCTTT	CASHRVGNTEAFF
TRBJ1-2	TRBD1	.	TRBV2	TGTGCCAGGACAGGGGGTCGTGGCTACACCTTC	CARTGGRGYTF
TRBJ1-2	TRBD1	.	TRBV2	TGTGCCAGGATGAGCGGACAGGGGGGTGGCTACACCTTC	CARMSGQGGGYTF
TRBJ2-1	.	.	TRBV29-1	TGCAGCTCTACGGTGGGCTACCGTAATGAGCAGTTCTTC	CSSTVGYRNEQFF
TRBJ1-5	TRBD1	.	TRBV6-1	TGTGCCAGCAGTGTTCCAATCGACAGGGGAGGGGATAGCAATCAGCCCCAGCATTTT	CASSVPIDRGGDSNQPQHF
TRBJ2-5	TRBD2	.	TRBV6-4	TGTGCCAGCAGTGATTCGGCGGGAGTAGGAGAGACCCAGTACTTC	CASSDSAGVGETQYF
TRBJ2-7	TRBD2	.	TRBV7-9	TGTGCCAGCAGCTTGACTAGCGGGGGCCACGAGCAGTACTTC	CASSLTSGGHEQYF
TRBJ2-5	TRBD2	.	TRBV5-1	TGCGCCAGCAGCCCCGAGCCGGGACTAGCGGGTGAGACCCAGTACTTC	CASSPEPGLAGETQYF
TRBJ1-5	.	.	TRBV30	TGTGCCTGGGCGGGTGGGGGGAATCAGCCCCAGCATTTT	CAWAGGGNQPQHF
TRBJ2-3	.	.	TRBV5-1	TGCGCCAGCAGCTTGAACAGAGCTAGCACAGATACGCAGTATTTT	CASSLNRASTDTQYF
TRBJ1-1	.	.	TRBV15	TGTGCCACCAGCAGATTAATACAGGGCACAGCTTTCTTT	CATSRLIQGTAFF
TRBJ1-4	.	.	TRBV30	TGTGCCTGGAGATCTAGCAGTGAAAAACTGTTTTTT	CAWRSSSEKLFF
TRBJ1-4	.	.	TRBV7-2	TGTGCCAGCAACAGGAGGGCCACAACTAATGAAAAACTGTTTTTT	CASNRRATTNEKLFF
TRBJ1-2	TRBD1	.	TRBV11-2	TGTGCCAGCAGCTATTCCAGGACAGGGGTCGCCTATGGCTACACCTTC	CASSYSRTGVAYGYTF
TRBJ1-2	.	.	TRBV5-1	TGCGCCAGCAGCGACGGGAGTGCATATGGCTACACCTTC	CASSDGSAYGYTF
TRBJ2-3	TRBD1	.	TRBV5-6	TGTGCCAGCAGCTTCGGGACAGGGGGCGCAGATACGCAGTATTTT	CASSFGTGGADTQYF
TRBJ2-4	.	.	TRBV2	TGTGCCAGCAGGGCAGGGGTTAACATTCAGTACTTC	CASRAGVNIQYF
TRBJ2-7	.	.	TRBV7-9	TGTTCCAGCAGCCCCCAGTTCGAGCAGTACTTC	CSSSPQFEQYF
TRBJ2-1	TRBD1	.	TRBV19	TGTGCCAGTAGTATGAGTGCAAAGGGGGCGAATGAGCAGTTCTTC	CASSMSAKGANEQFF
TRBJ2-1	.	.	TRBV10-2	TGCGCCAGCAGGCCGCCTGCGGAGACCTACAATGAGCAGTTCTTC	CASRPPAETYNEQFF
TRBJ1-2	.	.	TRBV12-2	TGTGCAAGTCGCTTAGCCTGGGCAGCCAGGGGGTGGTATGGCTACACCTTC	CASRLAWAARGWYGYTF
TRBJ2-2	.	few	TRBV2	TGTGCCAGCAGGGCATCCGCGAACACCGGGGAGCTGTTTTTT	CASRASANTGELFF
TRBJ2-7	.	.	TRBV9	TGTGCCAGCAGCGTAGCTACAGGCCTCTCCTACGAGCAGTACTTC	CASSVATGLSYEQYF
TRBJ2-3	TRBD2	.	TRBV15	TGTGCCACCAGCACTGGGGGGGGACCAACCACAGATACGCAGTATTTT	CATSTGGGPTTDTQYF
TRBJ1-1	.	.	TRBV7-2	TGTGCCAGCAGCCCGGAGACTAGGCACACTGAAGCTTTCTTT	CASSPETRHTEAFF